A selection of T cell receptor beta chains follows, all from one sample in a study of identical twins. TCRdb passed the 5' RACE reads through MiXCR, listing each CDR3 protein once. The sample shows about 290,000 distinct CDR3 sequences, roughly 9.7% of them seen only once. These same records also appear under a second study, on yellow fever vaccine responses in identical twins.

The sample consisted of CD8+ T cells sorted from blood. These receptors all come from a woman under 30 in good health. The CDR3 runs from the conserved cysteine through the conserved F or W. The D gene is left open where the match is weak. The size field is filled for only some rows; it gives once, few, many or a size class.

clone size,V gene,D gene,J gene,CDR3 DNA,CDR3 protein
NA,TRBV30,NA,TRBJ2-7,TGTGCCTGGACCGATGGTTTGAGGGGCTACGAGCAGTACTTC,CAWTDGLRGYEQYF
NA,TRBV6-2/TRBV6-3,TRBD2,TRBJ2-5,TGTGCCAGCACCAATGGACTAGCGGGACCTCAAGAGACCCAGTACTTC,CASTNGLAGPQETQYF
many,TRBV5-6,NA,TRBJ1-1,TGTGCCAGCAGCCACCAAGCACACCTCAACACTGAAGCTTTCTTT,CASSHQAHLNTEAFF
many,TRBV12-3/TRBV12-4,NA,TRBJ1-1,TGTGCCAGCAGCGCGGGGAAAGGTTGGAACATGAACACTGAAGCTTTCTTT,CASSAGKGWNMNTEAFF
few,TRBV6-1,NA,TRBJ1-1,TGTGCCAGCACTCAGGGGCCCGGGACTGAAGCTTTCTTT,CASTQGPGTEAFF
NA,TRBV13,TRBD1,TRBJ2-7,TGTGCCAGCAGCTCCCCCGGACAGGGAATAGCCGAGCAGTACTTC,CASSSPGQGIAEQYF
many,TRBV4-3,TRBD1,TRBJ1-5,TGCGCCAGCAGCCAAGATATGGAGGGGGCGGGTCAGCCCCAGCATTTT,CASSQDMEGAGQPQHF
many,TRBV11-1,TRBD2,TRBJ2-7,TGTGCCAGCAGCCAACGGACTAGCGGGGGGGCCACCGGTTACGAGCAGTACTTC,CASSQRTSGGATGYEQYF
many,TRBV7-9,NA,TRBJ2-7,TGTGCCAGCACTCTGGGGACCTACGAGCAGTACTTC,CASTLGTYEQYF
many,TRBV20-1,NA,TRBJ2-5,TGCAGTGCTAGAGAGGACGGGGGCCAAGAGACCCAGTACTTC,CSAREDGGQETQYF
few,TRBV2,TRBD2,TRBJ2-5,TGTGCCAGCATTCCGGAGACTAGCGGAGAGGCCCAGTACTTC,CASIPETSGEAQYF
NA,TRBV4-2,NA,TRBJ2-3,TGTGCCAGCAGCCAAGAAACAGGAATATCAGATACGCAGTATTTT,CASSQETGISDTQYF
many,TRBV7-9,TRBD1,TRBJ2-7,TGTGCCAGCAGCTTACCCCAGGGAAGGGGGCCCTACGAGCAGTACTTC,CASSLPQGRGPYEQYF
many,TRBV12-3/TRBV12-4,NA,TRBJ2-1,TGTGCCAGCAGACTTAGGAATGAGCAGTTCTTC,CASRLRNEQFF
many,TRBV20-1,NA,TRBJ1-2,TGCAGTGCTAGAATCCGGGACACACGGATGTATAACTATGGCTACACCTTC,CSARIRDTRMYNYGYTF
many,TRBV12-3/TRBV12-4,NA,TRBJ1-2,TGTGCCAGCCGGACGGGGGAGTTCGACTATGGCTACACCTTC,CASRTGEFDYGYTF
many,TRBV29-1,TRBD2,TRBJ2-7,TGCAGCGTGACCGGGACTAGCTTCTCCTACGAGCAGTACTTC,CSVTGTSFSYEQYF
many,TRBV12-3/TRBV12-4,NA,TRBJ1-2,TGTGCCAGCAGCCTTTACATGCATGGCTACACCTTC,CASSLYMHGYTF
many,TRBV20-1,NA,TRBJ1-1,TGCAGTGCTAGAGATACAGGAACAGGCACTGAAGCTTTCTTT,CSARDTGTGTEAFF
NA,TRBV18,TRBD1,TRBJ2-7,TGTGCCAGCTCACTCACCAGCCGGACAGGCACCTACGAGCAGTACTTC,CASSLTSRTGTYEQYF
NA,TRBV7-9,NA,TRBJ2-7,TGTGCCAGCAGCTTAGTTCCCGGGGAAAGCTCCTACGAGCAGTACTTC,CASSLVPGESSYEQYF
few,TRBV3-1,NA,TRBJ2-7,TGTGCCAGCAGCCGTCGTCGCCCGTTAGCGACTCGCATGGACGAGCAGTACTTC,CASSRRRPLATRMDEQYF
few,TRBV6-1,TRBD1,TRBJ1-2,TGTGCCAGCAGTCAGGACAGGGGAGCATTGATTGGCTACACCTTC,CASSQDRGALIGYTF
few,TRBV3-1,NA,TRBJ1-1,TGTGCCAGCAGCCAAGATGACACTTACACTGAAGCTTTCTTT,CASSQDDTYTEAFF
NA,TRBV7-9,NA,TRBJ2-1,TGTGCCAGCAGCTTAGCCTGGGCGACCACCTACAATGAGCAGTTCTTC,CASSLAWATTYNEQFF
NA,TRBV7-3,NA,TRBJ2-4,TGTGCCAGCAGCTTAATTCGGGGAGCTGGCAAAAACATTCAGTACTTC,CASSLIRGAGKNIQYF
many,TRBV7-2,NA,TRBJ2-7,TGTGCCAGCAGCGCCGCCTACGAGCAGTACTTC,CASSAAYEQYF
few,TRBV5-1,NA,TRBJ1-3,TGCGCCAGCAGCTTGGGTCTGATCTCTGGAAACACCATATATTTT,CASSLGLISGNTIYF
NA,TRBV5-1,NA,TRBJ2-2,TGCGCCAGCAGCTGGGCAGGCTCCGGGGAGCTGTTTTTT,CASSWAGSGELFF
NA,TRBV4-2,TRBD1,TRBJ2-7,TGTGCCAGCAGTGGCCTCCCAACAGGGGGGATCTCCTACGAGCAGTACTTC,CASSGLPTGGISYEQYF
many,TRBV20-1,NA,TRBJ2-1,TGCAGTGCTAGAGATGAGGGGCATGAGCAGTTCTTC,CSARDEGHEQFF
NA,TRBV4-3,TRBD1,TRBJ2-7,TGCGCCAGCAGCCAAGTGGAGGACAGGGTTGGCAGGAACTACGAGCAGTACTTC,CASSQVEDRVGRNYEQYF
few,TRBV6-5,NA,TRBJ2-5,TGTGCCAGCCGGGGGCTCAAAGAGACCCAGTACTTC,CASRGLKETQYF
NA,TRBV7-6,NA,TRBJ2-7,TGTGCCAGCAGCTTAGCGGCGGGCGACGAGCAGTACTTC,CASSLAAGDEQYF
many,TRBV29-1,TRBD1,TRBJ2-5,TGCAGCGTCGGCTGGATTCCCGGGACAGGGGAAGAGACCCAGTACTTC,CSVGWIPGTGEETQYF
NA,TRBV5-6,NA,TRBJ2-1,TGTGCCAGCAGCTTGATCGACTCCAATGAGCAGTTCTTC,CASSLIDSNEQFF
NA,TRBV20-1,TRBD1,TRBJ2-7,TGCAGTGCTCCCGGGACAGGAGCTATCGCTCCGTATTACGAGCAGTACTTC,CSAPGTGAIAPYYEQYF
many,TRBV19,NA,TRBJ2-7,TGTGCCAGTAGTCCGGACGTATCCTACGAGCAGTACTTC,CASSPDVSYEQYF
NA,TRBV7-9,NA,TRBJ2-7,TGTGCCAGCAGCTCACTTTTATACGAGCAGTACTTC,CASSSLLYEQYF
few,TRBV28,NA,TRBJ2-7,TGTGCCAGCAGTCTTCCGGGACAAGTATACGAGCAGTACTTC,CASSLPGQVYEQYF
NA,TRBV5-1,NA,TRBJ2-7,TGCGCCAGCAGCTTGGAAGGCTCGGGGCAAGACGAGCAGTACTTC,CASSLEGSGQDEQYF
NA,TRBV4-3,NA,TRBJ2-4,TGCGCCAGCAGCCAAGATAGGGGGACCAAAAACATTCAGTACTTC,CASSQDRGTKNIQYF
NA,TRBV7-6,NA,TRBJ2-3,TGTGCCAGCAGCTCCGTCCCAGATACGCAGTATTTT,CASSSVPDTQYF
many,TRBV4-3,NA,TRBJ1-4,TGCGCCAGCAGCCAAGATCGTGGTTTCTGGGAAAAACTGTTTTTT,CASSQDRGFWEKLFF
NA,TRBV6-2/TRBV6-3,TRBD1,TRBJ2-7,TGTGCCAGCAGGGACAGGGTCCACGAGCAGTACTTC,CASRDRVHEQYF
many,TRBV6-1,NA,TRBJ2-1,TGTGCCAGCAGTGACGCGGGGAGCTCCTACAATGAGCAGTTCTTC,CASSDAGSSYNEQFF
NA,TRBV7-9,TRBD1,TRBJ1-6,TGTGCCAGCAGCTTAGTCGAGGTGACAGGGGCAAATTCACCCCTCCACTTT,CASSLVEVTGANSPLHF
few,TRBV27,TRBD2,TRBJ2-3,TGTGCCAGCAGGTCGGGCGGGGCGGGAGTCACAGATACGCAGTATTTT,CASRSGGAGVTDTQYF
many,TRBV10-3,TRBD2,TRBJ2-1,TGTGCCATCATGGGACTAGCGGGAGGTTATGAGCAGTTCTTC,CAIMGLAGGYEQFF
NA,TRBV12-3/TRBV12-4,TRBD2,TRBJ2-5,TGTGCCAGCAGTGACCCTAGCGGGCACCACGGGGAGACCCAGTACTTC,CASSDPSGHHGETQYF
NA,TRBV21-1,NA,TRBJ2-5,TGTGCCAGCAGCAAGGGACAGGAATACCAAGAGACCCAGTACTTC,CASSKGQEYQETQYF
few,TRBV2,NA,TRBJ2-2,TGTGCCAGCCCGGAACCTAACACCGGGGAGCTGTTTTTT,CASPEPNTGELFF
NA,TRBV7-6,TRBD2,TRBJ2-3,TGTGCCAGCAGCTTCACGACTAGCGGGGGGAGGACAGATACGCAGTATTTT,CASSFTTSGGRTDTQYF
NA,TRBV29-1,NA,TRBJ1-4,TGCAGCGTTGAGGAGGGTACTAATGAAAAACTGTTTTTT,CSVEEGTNEKLFF
few,TRBV18,TRBD2,TRBJ2-5,TGTGCCAGCTCACCAGGCGGGGGAAAGCCGTACCAAGAGACCCAGTACTTC,CASSPGGGKPYQETQYF
few,TRBV12-3/TRBV12-4,NA,TRBJ2-3,TGTGCCAGCAGCCTAGAATGGGGGGAAATCAGCACAGATACGCAGTATTTT,CASSLEWGEISTDTQYF
many,TRBV5-1,NA,TRBJ2-1,TGCGCCAGCAGCTTGAGTGAGCGAACCTACAATGAGCAGTTCTTC,CASSLSERTYNEQFF
once,TRBV30,NA,TRBJ1-2,TGTGCCTGGAGAGACCGTGGGTTCTATGGCTACACCTTC,CAWRDRGFYGYTF
many,TRBV20-1,NA,TRBJ2-7,TGCAGTGCTAGGTTAGCGGAGGGCCTCTACGAGCAGTACTTC,CSARLAEGLYEQYF
many,TRBV7-9,TRBD1,TRBJ1-2,TGTGCCGGGTCAGGGGGTCCCTATGGCTACACCTTC,CAGSGGPYGYTF